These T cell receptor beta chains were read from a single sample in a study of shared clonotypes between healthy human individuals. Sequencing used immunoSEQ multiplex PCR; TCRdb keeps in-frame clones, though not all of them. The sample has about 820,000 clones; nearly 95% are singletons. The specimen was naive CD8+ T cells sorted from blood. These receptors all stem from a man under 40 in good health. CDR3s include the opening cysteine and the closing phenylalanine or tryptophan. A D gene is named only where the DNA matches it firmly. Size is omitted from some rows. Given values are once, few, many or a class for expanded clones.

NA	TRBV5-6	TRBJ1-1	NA	TGTGCCAGCAGCTTCGGGGGGGACCTTGAAGCTTTCTTT	CASSFGGDLEAFF
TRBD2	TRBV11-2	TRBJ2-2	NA	TGTGCCAGCAGCTTATACTTTGGACTAGCGGGGGGCCAGGGCGGGGAGCTGTTTTTT	CASSLYFGLAGGQGGELFF
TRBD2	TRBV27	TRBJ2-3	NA	TGTGCCAGCAGTTTATTTGGGACTAGTCCAGATACGCAGTATTTT	CASSLFGTSPDTQYF
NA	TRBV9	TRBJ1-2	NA	TGTGCCAGCAGCGTAGCGGTCCGGTCAGGGATAGCCTATGGCTACACCTTC	CASSVAVRSGIAYGYTF
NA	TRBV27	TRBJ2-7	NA	TGTGCCAGCAGTTTATACCTAAGTACGTCCTACGAGCAGTACTTC	CASSLYLSTSYEQYF
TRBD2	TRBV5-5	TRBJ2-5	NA	TGTGCCAGCAGCAGACGGCGGGGGAAAGAGACCCAGTACTTC	CASSRRRGKETQYF
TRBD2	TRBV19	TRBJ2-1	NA	TGTGCCAGTAGTATGACTAGCGGGATTGCCAATGAGCAGTTCTTC	CASSMTSGIANEQFF
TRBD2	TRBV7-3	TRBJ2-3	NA	TGTGCCAGCAGCTCGACTAGCGGAAGTCTTAGCACAGATACGCAGTATTTT	CASSSTSGSLSTDTQYF
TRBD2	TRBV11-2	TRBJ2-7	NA	TGTGCCAGCAGTCCCACGGGAGGGCCGGCGAACGAGCAGTACTTC	CASSPTGGPANEQYF
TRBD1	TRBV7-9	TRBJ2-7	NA	TGTGCCAGCAGCCCTCAGGGGGCGCGGGACGAGCAGTACTTC	CASSPQGARDEQYF
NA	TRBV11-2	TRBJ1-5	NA	TGTGCCAGCAGCACCACAGGGATATCGCAGCCCCAGCATTTT	CASSTTGISQPQHF
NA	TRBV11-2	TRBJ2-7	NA	TGTGCCAGCAGCTTAGGTCGGGGGGCTGGAAACGAGCAGTACTTC	CASSLGRGAGNEQYF
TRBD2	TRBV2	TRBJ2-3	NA	TGTGCCAGCAGTGTTAGGACTAGCGGCTTCACAGATACGCAGTATTTT	CASSVRTSGFTDTQYF
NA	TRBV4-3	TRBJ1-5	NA	TGCGCCAGCAGCCCGGGGCTTGGGAGCAATCAGCCCCAGCATTTT	CASSPGLGSNQPQHF
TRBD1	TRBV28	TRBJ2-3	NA	TGTGCCAGCAGTTTAGGGACAGGGGGCACAGATACGCAGTATTTT	CASSLGTGGTDTQYF
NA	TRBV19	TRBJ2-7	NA	TGTGCCAGTTCGCAGACGGCGACCTACGAGCAGTACTTC	CASSQTATYEQYF
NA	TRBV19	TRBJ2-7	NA	TGTGCCAGTTCCCCCGGACTGGGATACGAGCAGTACTTC	CASSPGLGYEQYF
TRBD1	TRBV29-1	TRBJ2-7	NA	TGCAGCGTTGTGGACAGGGATTCCTACGAGCAGTACTTC	CSVVDRDSYEQYF
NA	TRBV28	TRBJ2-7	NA	TGTGCCAGCAGTTTAAGGGCGTCAGCCCAAGACTACGAGCAGTACTTC	CASSLRASAQDYEQYF
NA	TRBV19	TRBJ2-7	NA	TGTGCCAGTAGTATGACGCGGGACAGCTACGAGCAGTACTTC	CASSMTRDSYEQYF
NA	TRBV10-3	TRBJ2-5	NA	TGTGCCATCAGTGCCGAAGGTTGGGTGGGAGAGACCCAGTACTTC	CAISAEGWVGETQYF
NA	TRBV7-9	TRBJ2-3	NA	TGTGCCAGCAGCCGGGTCGCTAGCACAGATACGCAGTATTTT	CASSRVASTDTQYF
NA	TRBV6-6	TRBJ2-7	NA	TGTGCCAGCAGGTATCTAGAAGGGGACGACTACGAGCAGTACTTC	CASRYLEGDDYEQYF
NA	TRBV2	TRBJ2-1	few	TGTGCCAGCAGTGAATCTGGACTGACATACAATGAGCAGTTCTTC	CASSESGLTYNEQFF
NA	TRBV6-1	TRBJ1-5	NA	TGTGCCAGCAGCCCCCGGGGCTACGCCCAGCATTTT	CASSPRGYAQHF
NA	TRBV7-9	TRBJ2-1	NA	TGTGCCAGCAGCCAAGGCCCAGGGTTGGCCTACAATGAGCAGTTCTTC	CASSQGPGLAYNEQFF
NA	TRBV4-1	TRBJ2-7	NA	TGCGCCAGCAGCCAAGGGGGGTACGAGCAGTACTTC	CASSQGGYEQYF
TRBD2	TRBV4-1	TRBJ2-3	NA	TGCGCCAGCAGCCGAGCCGGGACTAGCGGGACAGATACGCAGTATTTT	CASSRAGTSGTDTQYF
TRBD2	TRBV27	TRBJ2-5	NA	TGTGCCAGCAGTTATACGAGCCCCTGGACTAGCGGGGGTCGCGAGACCCAGTACTTC	CASSYTSPWTSGGRETQYF
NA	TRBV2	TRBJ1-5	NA	TGTGCCAGCAGTGTAGGAGGATATAGCAATCAGCCCCAGCATTTT	CASSVGGYSNQPQHF
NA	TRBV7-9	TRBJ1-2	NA	TGTGCCAGCACCTTTCTGGGAACAGCAATTGGCTACACCTTC	CASTFLGTAIGYTF